Listed below are T cell receptor beta chains from one sample, sequenced in a study of lung T cells in sarcoidosis with Löfgren's syndrome. TCRdb re-called the reads with MiXCR, one entry per CDR3 protein. Among some 2,400 distinct CDR3 sequences listed, roughly 20% were seen once. Sequencing input: CD4+ T cells from bronchoalveolar lavage. These receptors all come from a human donor with sarcoidosis (Löfgren's syndrome or another form), or a control subject (not recorded which). Both conserved end residues are part of each CDR3. The order of the fields is V gene, clone size, D gene, J gene, CDR3 protein, CDR3 DNA. D genes are given only for firm matches. The size entry is marked missing in some rows and otherwise reads once, few, many or a size class.

>TRBV2|once|-|TRBJ1-1
CASSPTEAEAFF
TGTGCCAGCAGTCCGACGGAGGCTGAAGCTTTCTTT
>TRBV6-2/TRBV6-3|large|-|TRBJ1-5
CASSYYPSNQPQHF
TGTGCCAGCAGTTACTACCCAAGCAATCAGCCCCAGCATTTT
>TRBV10-3|medium-sized|-|TRBJ1-2
CAISAQYGYTF
TGTGCCATCAGTGCCCAGTATGGCTACACCTTC
>TRBV3-1|large|-|TRBJ1-6
CASSLNDSPLHF
TGTGCCAGCAGCCTCAACGATTCACCCCTCCACTTT
>TRBV24-1|large|-|TRBJ2-1
CATSSPIYNEQFF
TGTGCCACCAGCTCTCCGATATACAATGAGCAGTTCTTC
>TRBV20-1|-|TRBD2|TRBJ2-3
CSAPGGLAGTSDTPYF
TGCAGTGCCCCGGGAGGACTAGCGGGAACCTCAGATACGCCGTATTTT
>TRBV5-5|medium-sized|-|TRBJ2-3
CASIWDTTDTQYF
TGTGCCAGCATCTGGGACACCACAGATACGCAGTATTTT
>TRBV4-1|-|TRBD2|TRBJ2-7
CASSQGGSGRPYERYF
TGCGCCAGCAGCCAGGGAGGGTCCGGACGGCCCTACGAGCGGTACTTC
>TRBV10-3|medium-sized|TRBD1|TRBJ1-2
CAISEPGGFYGYTF
TGTGCCATCAGTGAGCCAGGGGGGTTTTATGGCTACACCTTC
>TRBV5-1|medium-sized|-|TRBJ2-1
CASSQGSDNEQFF
TGCGCCAGCAGTCAGGGCTCGGACAATGAGCAGTTCTTC
>TRBV7-9|medium-sized|-|TRBJ2-4
CASSPRDLAKNIQYF
TGTGCCAGCAGCCCCCGGGACCTAGCCAAAAACATTCAGTACTTC
>TRBV20-1|medium-sized|TRBD1|TRBJ2-3
CSAASGTGYTDTQYF
TGCAGTGCCGCGTCCGGGACAGGGTACACAGATACGCAGTATTTT
>TRBV2|medium-sized|TRBD2|TRBJ2-1
CASNIERGWQFF
TGTGCCAGTAATATAGAGCGGGGATGGCAGTTCTTC
>TRBV7-9|many|-|TRBJ2-7
CASSLGRGQAEQYF
TGTGCCAGCAGCTTAGGCCGGGGGCAGGCCGAGCAGTACTTC
>TRBV7-9|medium-sized|TRBD1|TRBJ2-3
CASSLTGERADTQYF
TGTGCCAGCAGCTTGACAGGGGAGAGGGCAGATACGCAGTATTTT